This TCR beta chain is from a study of shared clonotypes between healthy human individuals. The CDR3 runs to 14 residues. Trimming shortened V by 2 bases and J by 0 bases, and 6 bases separated the two germline ends. CDR1 is KGHSH and CDR2 is LQKENI in the germline V gene. The study enrolled healthy HIV-negative adults without recent acute infections or vaccinations as donors. Here immunoSEQ multiplex PCR was the method, and the copy in TCRdb shows in-frame clones only, minus some. The sample lists about 1.1 million clones, approximately 75% occurring once. The genes are TRBV18 and TRBJ2-3; D is uncertain. The sequencing sample was made of memory CD4+ T cells from PBMCs. Documented subset: CD45RA-negative fraction. The clonotype originates from a man younger than 35 in good health. Some clones in this sample may be carry-over from other donors' samples. The DNA of the CDR3 is TGTGCCAGCTCACCAGCTACTAGCACAGATACGCAGTATTTT. Translating it yields CASSPATSTDTQYF.